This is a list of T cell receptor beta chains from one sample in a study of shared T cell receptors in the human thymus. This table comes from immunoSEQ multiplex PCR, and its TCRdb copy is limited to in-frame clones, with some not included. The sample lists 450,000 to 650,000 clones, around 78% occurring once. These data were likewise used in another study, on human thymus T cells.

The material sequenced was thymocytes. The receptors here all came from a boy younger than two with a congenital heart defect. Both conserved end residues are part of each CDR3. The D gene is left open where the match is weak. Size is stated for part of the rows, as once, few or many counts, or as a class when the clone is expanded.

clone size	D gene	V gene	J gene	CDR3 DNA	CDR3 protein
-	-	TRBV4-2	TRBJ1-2	TGTGCCAGCAGCCAAGAGGGACATTTCTATGGCTACACCTTC	CASSQEGHFYGYTF
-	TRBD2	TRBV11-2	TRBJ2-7	TGTGCCAGCAGCTTAGGGACTGGCGGGAGGGCCCACGAGCAGTACTTC	CASSLGTGGRAHEQYF
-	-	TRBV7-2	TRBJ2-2	TGTGCCAGCAGCTTCGGTCCCGGGGAGCTGTTTTTT	CASSFGPGELFF
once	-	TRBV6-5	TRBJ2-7	TGTGCCAGCGGCTCGGCAGGTCCGTTCTACGAGCAGTACTTC	CASGSAGPFYEQYF
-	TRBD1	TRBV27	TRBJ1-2	TGTGCCAGCAGTCCGAGGGGGCTGAGCTATGGCTACACCTTT	CASSPRGLSYGYTF
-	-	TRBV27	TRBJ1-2	TGTGCCAGCAGTTTCCGATCAGGCTCCCTATCTCATGGCTACACCTTC	CASSFRSGSLSHGYTF
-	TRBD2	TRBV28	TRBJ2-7	TGTGCCAGCACCGAGCGGGACTACCAAAATTGGGGGCAGTACTTC	CASTERDYQNWGQYF
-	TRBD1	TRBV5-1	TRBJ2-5	TGCGCCAGCAGCTTGACAGGGGAGGAGACCCAGTACTTC	CASSLTGEETQYF
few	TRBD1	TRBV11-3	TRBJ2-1	TGTGCCAGCAGCTTAGGGACAGGGGAGGTGGGCAACAATGAGCAGTTCTTC	CASSLGTGEVGNNEQFF
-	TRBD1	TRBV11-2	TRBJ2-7	TGTGCCAGCAGACCCCGGGACAGGGAGTTCGGCGAGCAGTACTTC	CASRPRDREFGEQYF
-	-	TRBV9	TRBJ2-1	TGTGCCAGCAGCGTAGCCCCGGATGAGCAGTTCTTC	CASSVAPDEQFF
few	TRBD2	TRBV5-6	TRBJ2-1	TGTGCCAGCAGCTGGGCTACCGGAGCGGGAGGGCCTTGTGAGCAGTTCTTC	CASSWATGAGGPCEQFF
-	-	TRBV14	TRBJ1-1	TGTGCCAGCAGCCGAAATAAGAACGGGGGTGAAACTTTCTTT	CASSRNKNGGETFF
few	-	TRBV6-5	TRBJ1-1	TGTGCCAGCAGTTGCCGGGACCCCGGAGGGACTGAAGCTTTCTTT	CASSCRDPGGTEAFF
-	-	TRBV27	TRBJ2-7	TGTGCCAGCAGTACGGTTGGGCGACGGACCTACGAGCAGTACTTC	CASSTVGRRTYEQYF
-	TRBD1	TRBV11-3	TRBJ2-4	TGTGCCAGCAGCCTAGGACAGGGTGGGCCTTCAAACATTCAGTACTTC	CASSLGQGGPSNIQYF
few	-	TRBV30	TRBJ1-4	TGTGCCTGGAGTTCCGCCCAACAGGGTTTCACTAATGAAAAACTGTTTTTT	CAWSSAQQGFTNEKLFF
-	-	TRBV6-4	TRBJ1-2	TGTGCCAGCAGTGACAACAGCAGTAGCTATGGCTACACCTTC	CASSDNSSSYGYTF
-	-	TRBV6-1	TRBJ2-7	TGTGCCAGCACGAGCGCCCACTCCTACGAGCAGTACTTC	CASTSAHSYEQYF
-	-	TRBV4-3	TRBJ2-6	TGCGCCAGCAGCCACGGGCCGCCAGGGCCCACGGAGGGGGCCAACGTCCTGACTTTC	CASSHGPPGPTEGANVLTF
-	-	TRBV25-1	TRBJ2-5	TGTGCCAGCAGTGAATTACAGGGTGGTGAAGAGACCCAGTACTTC	CASSELQGGEETQYF
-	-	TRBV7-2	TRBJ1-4	TGTGCCAGCAGCTTAGTGGCGCGAGGTGGTGAAAAACTGTTTTTT	CASSLVARGGEKLFF
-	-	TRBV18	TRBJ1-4	TGTGCCAGCTCACCACCGCGGGAAAGTAATGAAAAACTGTTTTTT	CASSPPRESNEKLFF
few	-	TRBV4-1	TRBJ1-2	TGCGCCAGCAGCCAAGAGAGCAGGAACCTTAACTATGGCTACACCTTC	CASSQESRNLNYGYTF
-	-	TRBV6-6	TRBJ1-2	TGTGCCAGCGAAGGCCCTCGAGGCCACTATGGCTACACCTTC	CASEGPRGHYGYTF
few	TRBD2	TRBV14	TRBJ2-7	TGTGCCAGCAGCCTTTCCCGGGAGGGCCGTCGGGAGCAGTACTTC	CASSLSREGRREQYF
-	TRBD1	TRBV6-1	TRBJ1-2	TGTGCCAGCAGTGAATCCGAGGGACAGGTCTATGGCTACACCTTC	CASSESEGQVYGYTF
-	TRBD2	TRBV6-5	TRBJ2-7	TGTGCCAGCAGCCTCGGGACTAGCGGATACGAGCAGTACTTC	CASSLGTSGYEQYF
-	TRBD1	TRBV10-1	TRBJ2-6	TGCGCCAGCAGTTCAGGGGGCTCTGGGGCCAACGTCCTGACTTTC	CASSSGGSGANVLTF
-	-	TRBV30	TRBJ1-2	TGTGCCGGGGGGGGAGGGGACTATGGCTACACCTTC	CAGGGGDYGYTF
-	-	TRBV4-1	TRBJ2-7	TGCGCCAGCAGCCAGGCTCTCAGTTGGGAGCAGTACTTC	CASSQALSWEQYF
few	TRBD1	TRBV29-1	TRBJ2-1	TGCAGCGTTACTGGACAGGGGTTGGACAATGAGCAGTTCTTC	CSVTGQGLDNEQFF
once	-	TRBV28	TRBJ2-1	TGTGCCAGCTCTCGGCCGCGGGACCCTTTGCAGTTCTTC	CASSRPRDPLQFF
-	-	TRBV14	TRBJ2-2	TGTGCCAGCAGTTCACAAAACACCGGGGAGCTGTTTTTT	CASSSQNTGELFF
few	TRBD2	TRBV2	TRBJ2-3	TGTGCCAGCAGTGAAGCGCTTCCCCGGACTAGCCGCCACGGCACAGATACGCAGTATTTT	CASSEALPRTSRHGTDTQYF
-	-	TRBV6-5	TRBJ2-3	TGTGCCAGCAGTTACTCGGGACATACTAGCACAGATACGCAGTATTTT	CASSYSGHTSTDTQYF
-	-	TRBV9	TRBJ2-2	TGTGCCAGCAGCGCCACCGGGGACTTCAACACCGGGGAGCTGTTTTTT	CASSATGDFNTGELFF
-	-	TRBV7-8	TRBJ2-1	TGTGCCAGCAGCTCCCGCGGGACGCGGTTCTTC	CASSSRGTRFF
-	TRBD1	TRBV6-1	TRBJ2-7	TGTGCGGGACAGGGGGCGGCCGAGCAGTACTTC	CAGQGAAEQYF
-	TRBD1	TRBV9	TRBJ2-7	TGTGCCAGCAGCCCCCCCGGGACAGGGTTAATTGAGCAGTACTTC	CASSPPGTGLIEQYF
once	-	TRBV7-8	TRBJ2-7	TGTGCCAGCAGTCGAGACAGGTCAACCCCCCCAAGCTCCTACGAGCAGTACTTC	CASSRDRSTPPSSYEQYF
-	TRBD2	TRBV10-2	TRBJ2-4	TGCGCCAGCAGTGAGCGACTAGCGGGAGAGGTAAACATTCAGTACTTC	CASSERLAGEVNIQYF
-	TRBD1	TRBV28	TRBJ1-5	TGTGCCAGCAGTGACAGGGGTGGGGATCAGCCCCAGCATTTT	CASSDRGGDQPQHF
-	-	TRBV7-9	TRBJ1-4	TGTGCCAGCAGCAACCGGGAGGGGCGAGGTGAAAAACTGTTTTTT	CASSNREGRGEKLFF
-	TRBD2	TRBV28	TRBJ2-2	TGTGCCACCGGGCGTATGGTAGCGGGAGGGCCGGACGGGGAGCTGTTTTTT	CATGRMVAGGPDGELFF
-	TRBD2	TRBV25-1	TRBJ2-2	TGTGCCAGCAGTGATCCCGGGACTAGCGGGATCTACACCGGGGAGCTGTTTTTT	CASSDPGTSGIYTGELFF
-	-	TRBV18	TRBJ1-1	TGTGCCAGCTCACCGAAGGGGGAAGAGATGCAGGAAGCTTTCTTT	CASSPKGEEMQEAFF
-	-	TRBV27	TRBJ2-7	TGTGCCAGCAGGGCAGGGGACTCCTACGAGCAGTACTTC	CASRAGDSYEQYF
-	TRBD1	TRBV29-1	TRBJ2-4	TGCAGCGTTCAGGGGGCGCAAAACATTCAGTACTTC	CSVQGAQNIQYF
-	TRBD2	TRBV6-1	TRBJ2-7	TGTGCCAGCAGTGACCGGGACGAGAGCGGGAGTTCCCACGAGCAGTACTTC	CASSDRDESGSSHEQYF
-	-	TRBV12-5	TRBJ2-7	TGTGCTAGTGGTTTGGAGACAGGTGGGGCTCAATACGAGCAGTACTTC	CASGLETGGAQYEQYF